A selection of T cell receptor beta chains follows, all from one sample in a study of monozygotic twins with inflammatory bowel disease. For each CDR3 protein, TCRdb gives one entry from its re-call of the 5' RACE reads, without DNA. The sample table sets out approximately 400,000 distinct CDR3 sequences. Specimen: blood. The receptors were gathered from a human donor with ulcerative colitis or Crohn's disease, or a healthy co-twin of an affected twin (not recorded which). Each CDR3 is given with its conserved first and last residue. Each record gives: CDR3 protein, V gene, J gene, CDR3 length.

cdr3_aa: CASSQGPQETQYF
v_call: TRBV3-1
j_call: TRBJ2-5
cdr3_length: 13

cdr3_aa: CASSPTSTDTQYF
v_call: TRBV5-1
j_call: TRBJ2-3
cdr3_length: 13

cdr3_aa: CASSFGGVENEQFF
v_call: TRBV7-3
j_call: TRBJ2-1
cdr3_length: 14

cdr3_aa: CASSEEAVLNQPQHF
v_call: TRBV2
j_call: TRBJ1-5
cdr3_length: 15

cdr3_aa: CASSLGSQGVETQYF
v_call: TRBV5-1
j_call: TRBJ2-5
cdr3_length: 15

cdr3_aa: CASSFSGETGANVLTF
v_call: TRBV28
j_call: TRBJ2-6
cdr3_length: 16

cdr3_aa: CASRSQSGANQETQYF
v_call: TRBV2
j_call: TRBJ2-5
cdr3_length: 16

cdr3_aa: CASRDRGSYEQYF
v_call: TRBV19
j_call: TRBJ2-7
cdr3_length: 13

cdr3_aa: CSASNSGGADTQYF
v_call: TRBV20-1
j_call: TRBJ2-3
cdr3_length: 14

cdr3_aa: CASSLGLVRGDEQFF
v_call: TRBV5-6
j_call: TRBJ2-1
cdr3_length: 15

cdr3_aa: CASSLGESYGYTF
v_call: TRBV5-1
j_call: TRBJ1-2
cdr3_length: 13

cdr3_aa: CASSRLSGDSYEQYF
v_call: TRBV28
j_call: TRBJ2-7
cdr3_length: 15

cdr3_aa: CASSLSSGQETQYF
v_call: TRBV12-3/TRBV12-4
j_call: TRBJ2-5
cdr3_length: 14

cdr3_aa: CASSLPGFHTEAFF
v_call: TRBV7-9
j_call: TRBJ1-1
cdr3_length: 14

cdr3_aa: CASSLGGSSNNEQFF
v_call: TRBV12-3/TRBV12-4
j_call: TRBJ2-1
cdr3_length: 15

cdr3_aa: CASSTLTGHQPQHF
v_call: TRBV27
j_call: TRBJ1-5
cdr3_length: 14

cdr3_aa: CASSHETSGKRYNEQFF
v_call: TRBV4-1
j_call: TRBJ2-1
cdr3_length: 17

cdr3_aa: CASSKTSEVDTQYF
v_call: TRBV5-1
j_call: TRBJ2-3
cdr3_length: 14

cdr3_aa: CASSPVGIVYEQYF
v_call: TRBV5-1
j_call: TRBJ2-7
cdr3_length: 14

cdr3_aa: CSARDRRGPYEQYF
v_call: TRBV20-1
j_call: TRBJ2-7
cdr3_length: 14

cdr3_aa: CSANLLTGFRRGYTF
v_call: TRBV29-1
j_call: TRBJ1-2
cdr3_length: 15

cdr3_aa: CSATERPSREQYF
v_call: TRBV20-1
j_call: TRBJ2-7
cdr3_length: 13

cdr3_aa: CASSLFSPDTQYF
v_call: TRBV7-2
j_call: TRBJ2-3
cdr3_length: 13

cdr3_aa: CASSADLRGYEQYF
v_call: TRBV5-1
j_call: TRBJ2-7
cdr3_length: 14

cdr3_aa: CASSFPLAGGQETQYF
v_call: TRBV6-5
j_call: TRBJ2-5
cdr3_length: 16

cdr3_aa: CASSMSSGSYNEQFF
v_call: TRBV19
j_call: TRBJ2-1
cdr3_length: 15

cdr3_aa: CASSLVSANYEQYF
v_call: TRBV5-1
j_call: TRBJ2-7
cdr3_length: 14

cdr3_aa: CASSGQYNQPQHF
v_call: TRBV12-3/TRBV12-4
j_call: TRBJ1-5
cdr3_length: 13

cdr3_aa: CASSSLSDDRGLGGYTF
v_call: TRBV12-3/TRBV12-4
j_call: TRBJ1-2
cdr3_length: 17

cdr3_aa: CSVGQGPRQPQRF
v_call: TRBV29-1
j_call: TRBJ1-5
cdr3_length: 13

cdr3_aa: CASTSGASSDTQYF
v_call: TRBV6-1
j_call: TRBJ2-3
cdr3_length: 14

cdr3_aa: CASSFAGAYPNTGELFF
v_call: TRBV5-1
j_call: TRBJ2-2
cdr3_length: 17

cdr3_aa: CASSLRTNYGYTF
v_call: TRBV5-8
j_call: TRBJ1-2
cdr3_length: 13

cdr3_aa: CASSLESGDSPLHF
v_call: TRBV7-2
j_call: TRBJ1-6
cdr3_length: 14

cdr3_aa: CSARNRNYGYTF
v_call: TRBV20-1
j_call: TRBJ1-2
cdr3_length: 12

cdr3_aa: CASSSTSMSYNEQFF
v_call: TRBV11-2
j_call: TRBJ2-1
cdr3_length: 15

cdr3_aa: CASSQPPAVPSAGEQYF
v_call: TRBV4-1
j_call: TRBJ2-7
cdr3_length: 17

cdr3_aa: CSVVLRQNGNEQFF
v_call: TRBV29-1
j_call: TRBJ2-1
cdr3_length: 14

cdr3_aa: CASRVSGKTQYF
v_call: TRBV7-9
j_call: TRBJ2-5
cdr3_length: 12

cdr3_aa: CASSRQVAGGYTF
v_call: TRBV2
j_call: TRBJ1-2
cdr3_length: 13

cdr3_aa: CASSPGGGNTGELFF
v_call: TRBV5-4
j_call: TRBJ2-2
cdr3_length: 15

cdr3_aa: CASSLTMWGGPGDTQYF
v_call: TRBV7-7
j_call: TRBJ2-3
cdr3_length: 17

cdr3_aa: CASSQVAGERNIQYF
v_call: TRBV7-2
j_call: TRBJ2-4
cdr3_length: 15

cdr3_aa: CASSQDPPDSPLHF
v_call: TRBV4-2
j_call: TRBJ1-6
cdr3_length: 14

cdr3_aa: CRVQGLNTEAFF
v_call: TRBV20-1
j_call: TRBJ1-1
cdr3_length: 12

cdr3_aa: CASSLRTSSDEQYF
v_call: TRBV11-2
j_call: TRBJ2-7
cdr3_length: 14

cdr3_aa: CASSLNGQGYEQYF
v_call: TRBV12-3/TRBV12-4
j_call: TRBJ2-7
cdr3_length: 14

cdr3_aa: CASSLNPGTPGAFF
v_call: TRBV7-6
j_call: TRBJ1-1
cdr3_length: 14